A selection of T cell receptor beta chains follows, all from one sample in a study of T-cell reconstitution after alpha-beta-depleted transplantation in children. TCRdb independently ran MiXCR on the PCR reads; one entry per CDR3 protein. The table has hundreds of thousands of distinct CDR3 sequences, about 21% seen once. Here the sequenced sample was PBMCs, mostly from graft donor cells, taken 360 days after TCRalphabeta/CD19-depleted stem cell transplant. The receptors stem from a boy under two years old who had a stem cell transplant for acute myeloid leukemia, so the T cells may come from the graft donor. Both conserved end residues are part of each CDR3. A D gene is named only where the DNA matches it firmly. Only some rows state a clone size, as once, few, many or a class for expanded clones.

J: TRBJ2-7; size: few; V: TRBV6-1; D: NA; DNA: TGTGCCAGCAGTGAATGGGCGGACCGCTCCTCCTCCTACGAGCAGTACTTC; CDR3: CASSEWADRSSSYEQYF
J: TRBJ2-2; size: NA; V: TRBV6-5; D: NA; DNA: TGTGCCAGCAGTTATCCCCCTGGGTCCCTGAACACCGGGGAGCTGTTTTTT; CDR3: CASSYPPGSLNTGELFF
J: TRBJ2-3; size: many; V: TRBV29-1; D: TRBD1; DNA: TGCAGCGGGGACAGCTCTCCTTATACGCAGTATTTT; CDR3: CSGDSSPYTQYF
J: TRBJ2-1; size: NA; V: TRBV4-2; D: TRBD2; DNA: TGTGCCAGCAGCCAACTAGCGGGGGGCCCACCTTCCTACAATGAGCAGTTCTTC; CDR3: CASSQLAGGPPSYNEQFF
J: TRBJ2-5; size: few; V: TRBV20-1; D: NA; DNA: TGCAGTGCTAGGAGACAGGGTGCGGGGGAGACCCAGTACTTC; CDR3: CSARRQGAGETQYF
J: TRBJ2-1; size: many; V: TRBV29-1; D: NA; DNA: TGCAGCTTCCCGAAAGGGCTTGATGAGCAGTTCTTC; CDR3: CSFPKGLDEQFF
J: TRBJ1-2; size: once; V: TRBV5-1; D: NA; DNA: TGCGCCAGCAGCTTGTCGTCAGGTACTAACTATGGCTACACCTTC; CDR3: CASSLSSGTNYGYTF
J: TRBJ2-7; size: few; V: TRBV7-9; D: TRBD2; DNA: TGTGCCAGCAGTTTCAAGCGGGGGTCGTCCTACGAGCAGTACTTC; CDR3: CASSFKRGSSYEQYF
J: TRBJ2-2; size: NA; V: TRBV7-9; D: NA; DNA: TGTGCCAGCAGCCTTAAGACCAACACCGGGGAGCTGTTTTTT; CDR3: CASSLKTNTGELFF
J: TRBJ2-7; size: NA; V: TRBV6-1; D: TRBD2; DNA: TGTGCCAGCAGTGAAAGTTGGGAGGGAGAGCAGTACTTC; CDR3: CASSESWEGEQYF
J: TRBJ2-3; size: few; V: TRBV24-1; D: NA; DNA: TGTGCCACCAGTGACCCGAGGACGGACCGGGCAGATACGCAGTATTTT; CDR3: CATSDPRTDRADTQYF
J: TRBJ1-1; size: NA; V: TRBV5-1; D: NA; DNA: TGCGCCAGCAGCTTGTCGACAGGCGCCGGGAACACTGAAGCTTTCTTT; CDR3: CASSLSTGAGNTEAFF
J: TRBJ2-1; size: NA; V: TRBV20-1; D: TRBD2; DNA: TGCAGTGCTAGAGATTCGGGGGGGCGGTCCAATGAGCAGTTCTTC; CDR3: CSARDSGGRSNEQFF
J: TRBJ1-3; size: NA; V: TRBV12-3/TRBV12-4; D: NA; DNA: TGTGCCAGCACCCCTGGGGGCTCTGGAAACACCATATATTTT; CDR3: CASTPGGSGNTIYF
J: TRBJ2-5; size: NA; V: TRBV28; D: NA; DNA: TGTGCCAGCAGAGCCCCTGCCCACCTCCAAGAGACCCAGTACTTC; CDR3: CASRAPAHLQETQYF
J: TRBJ2-2; size: many; V: TRBV12-3/TRBV12-4; D: TRBD2; DNA: TGTGCCAGCAGTTTAGCCTTCGGGGGGTCCGGGGAGCTGTTTTTT; CDR3: CASSLAFGGSGELFF
J: TRBJ2-1; size: NA; V: TRBV20-1; D: NA; DNA: TGCAGTGCTAGGACAGGGAGGCTTCAGTTCTTC; CDR3: CSARTGRLQFF